This T cell receptor beta chain was recovered during a study of vaccination effects on CD4 cells after COVID-19. Concerning this clone itself: Its target is not known.

The data were produced by immunoSEQ multiplex PCR, yet TCRdb's version contains in-frame clones alone and is incomplete. The repertoire holds 70,000 to 85,000 clones, with roughly four fifths as singletons. Expansion of antigen-specific CD4+ T cells with viral peptide pools was carried out by the ViraFEST assay before sequencing. Between days 10 and 11 of culture, CD4+ T cells were separated out. Two doses of either BNT162b2 or mRNA-1273 were given to each participant. PBMC cultures contained about 2 million cells per well, 7.5 to 10 IU/ml IL-2 and around 9.3 ug/ml peptides. At days 3 and 7, half of the medium was exchanged for IL-2 medium. V was pared by 5 bases and J by 2 bases, with 15 bases of the junction left unmatched. This CDR3 is 19 amino acids long. Germline V gene lookup returns CDR1 SGHTA and CDR2 FQGNSA.

The chain uses TRBV7-2 and TRBJ2-3; 11 bases map to TRBD2. Sequencing used CD4+ T cells from PBMCs cultured with HCoV-229E spike peptides, obtained after COVID-19 vaccination. The sequence derives from a human donor who received a COVID-19 vaccine. The CDR3 sequence is CASSLPSPPSGGPTDTQYF. The CDR3 DNA reads TGTGCCAGCAGCCTCCCCTCTCCCCCTAGCGGGGGGCCCACAGATACGCAGTATTTT.